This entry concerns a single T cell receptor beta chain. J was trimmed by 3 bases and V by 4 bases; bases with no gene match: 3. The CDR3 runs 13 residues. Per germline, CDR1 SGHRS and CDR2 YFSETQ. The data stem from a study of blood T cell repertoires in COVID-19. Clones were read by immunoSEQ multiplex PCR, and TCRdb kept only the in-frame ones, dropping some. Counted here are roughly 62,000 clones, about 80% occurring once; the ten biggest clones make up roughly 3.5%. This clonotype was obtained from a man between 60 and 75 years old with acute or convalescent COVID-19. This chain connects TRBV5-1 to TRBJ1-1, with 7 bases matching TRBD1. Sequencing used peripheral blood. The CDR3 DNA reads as TGCGCCAGCAGCGTCGGACAGGACACTGAAGCTTTCTTT. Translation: CASSVGQDTEAFF.